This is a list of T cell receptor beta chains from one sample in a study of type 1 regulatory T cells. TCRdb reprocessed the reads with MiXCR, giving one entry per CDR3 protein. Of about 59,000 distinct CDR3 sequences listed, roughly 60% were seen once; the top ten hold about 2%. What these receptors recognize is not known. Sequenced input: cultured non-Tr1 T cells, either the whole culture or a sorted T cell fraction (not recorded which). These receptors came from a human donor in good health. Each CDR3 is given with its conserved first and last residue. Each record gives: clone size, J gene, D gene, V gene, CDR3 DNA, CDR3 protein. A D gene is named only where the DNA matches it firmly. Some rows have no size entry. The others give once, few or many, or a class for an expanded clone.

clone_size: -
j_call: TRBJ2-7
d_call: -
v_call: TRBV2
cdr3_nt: TGTGCCAGCAGTCCAATTAGGCCCGCTGTCGGGGCTCTCTACGAGCAGTACTTC
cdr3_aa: CASSPIRPAVGALYEQYF

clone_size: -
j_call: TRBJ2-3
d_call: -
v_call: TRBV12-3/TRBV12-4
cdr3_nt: TGTGCCAGCAGTTTAAATCTCTCCCCTGGCAGAACTAGCACAGATACGCAGTATTTT
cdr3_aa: CASSLNLSPGRTSTDTQYF

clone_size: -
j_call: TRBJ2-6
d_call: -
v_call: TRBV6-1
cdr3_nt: TGTGCCAGCAGTGGGCGTAGAGCTGGGGCCAACGTCCTGACTTTC
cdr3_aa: CASSGRRAGANVLTF

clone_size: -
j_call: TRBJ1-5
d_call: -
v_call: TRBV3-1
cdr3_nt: TGTGCCAGCAGCCAAGATTCGGGACGGCCCCAGCATTTT
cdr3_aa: CASSQDSGRPQHF

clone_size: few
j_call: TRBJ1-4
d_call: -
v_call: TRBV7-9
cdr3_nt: TGTGCCAGCAGCCCACCACCCCCGGAACCTAATGAAAAACTGTTTTTT
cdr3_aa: CASSPPPPEPNEKLFF

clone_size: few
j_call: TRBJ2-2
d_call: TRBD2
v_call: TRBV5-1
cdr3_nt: TGCGCCAGCAGCGCCACTAGCGGGCAGAACACCGGGGAGCTGTTTTTT
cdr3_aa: CASSATSGQNTGELFF

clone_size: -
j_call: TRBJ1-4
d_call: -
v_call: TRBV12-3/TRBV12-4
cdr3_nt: TGTGCCAGCAGTTTAAAGGGGTGGAATGAAAAACTGTTTTTT
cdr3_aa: CASSLKGWNEKLFF

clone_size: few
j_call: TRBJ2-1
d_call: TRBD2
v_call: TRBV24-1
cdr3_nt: TGTGCCACCAGTGATTATTGGGGACTAGCGGGAATCAATGAGCAGTTCTTC
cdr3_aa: CATSDYWGLAGINEQFF

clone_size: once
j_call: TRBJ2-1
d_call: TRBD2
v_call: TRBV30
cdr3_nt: TGTGCCTGGAACTCGGGGGAGGGACTTGGGCAGTTCTTC
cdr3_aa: CAWNSGEGLGQFF

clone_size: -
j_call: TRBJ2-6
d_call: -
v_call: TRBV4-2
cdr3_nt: TGTGCCAGCAGCCAAGAGGACAGCTCTGGGGCCAACGTCCTGACTTTC
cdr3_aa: CASSQEDSSGANVLTF

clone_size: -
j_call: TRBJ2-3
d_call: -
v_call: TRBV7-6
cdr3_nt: TGTGCCAGCAGCTTAGTCTCGGGAGTCGCAGATACGCAGTATTTT
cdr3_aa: CASSLVSGVADTQYF

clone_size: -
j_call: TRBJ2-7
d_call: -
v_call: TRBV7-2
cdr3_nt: TGTGCCAGCAGTCTCTTCCCCCAAGGGGAGCAGTACTTC
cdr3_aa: CASSLFPQGEQYF

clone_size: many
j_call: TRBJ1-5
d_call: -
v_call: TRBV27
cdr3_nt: TGTGCCAGCAGCCCCGGGGGGCATAGCAATCAGCCCCAGCATTTT
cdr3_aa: CASSPGGHSNQPQHF

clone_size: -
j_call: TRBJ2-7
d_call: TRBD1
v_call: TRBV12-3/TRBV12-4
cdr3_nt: TGTGCCACCCGGGGACAGGGGCCACCCTACGAGCAGTACTTC
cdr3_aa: CATRGQGPPYEQYF

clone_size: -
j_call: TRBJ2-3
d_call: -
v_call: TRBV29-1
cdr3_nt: TGCAGCGTTGAAGGTGGAGCAGGGTCAGCTACAGATACGCAGTATTTT
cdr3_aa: CSVEGGAGSATDTQYF

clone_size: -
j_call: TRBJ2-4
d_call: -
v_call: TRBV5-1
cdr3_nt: TGCGCCAGCAGCATTCTAGCGCAAGGGGGAGCCAAAAACATTCAGTACTTC
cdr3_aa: CASSILAQGGAKNIQYF

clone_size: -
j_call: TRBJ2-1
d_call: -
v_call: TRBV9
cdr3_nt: TGTGCCAGCAGCGTAGCTACAGGATGGGGCCGGAATGAGCAGTTCTTC
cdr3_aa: CASSVATGWGRNEQFF

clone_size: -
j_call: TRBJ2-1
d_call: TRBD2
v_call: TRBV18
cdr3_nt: TGTGCCAGCTCACGAGGACTAGCGAATAACAATGAGCAGTTCTTC
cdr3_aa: CASSRGLANNNEQFF

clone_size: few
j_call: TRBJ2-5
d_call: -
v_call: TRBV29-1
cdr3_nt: TGCAGCGTTACGGTCGGAGAGACCCAGTACTTC
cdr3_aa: CSVTVGETQYF

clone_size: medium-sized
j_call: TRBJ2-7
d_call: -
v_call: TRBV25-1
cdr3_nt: TGTGCCAGCAGCCAAGTAGATTCCCCCGGCTACTCCTACGAGCAGTACTTC
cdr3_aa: CASSQVDSPGYSYEQYF

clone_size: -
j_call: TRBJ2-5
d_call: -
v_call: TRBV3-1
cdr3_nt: TGTGCCAGCAGCCAGGGGACGGAAGAGACCCAGTACTTC
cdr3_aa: CASSQGTEETQYF

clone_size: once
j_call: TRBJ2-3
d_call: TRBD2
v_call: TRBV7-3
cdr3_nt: TGTGCCAGCAGCCAGGATAGCGGGGCGAGCCCTTATTTT
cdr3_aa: CASSQDSGASPYF

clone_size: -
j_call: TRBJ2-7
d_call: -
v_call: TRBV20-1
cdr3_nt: TGCAGTGCTAGGGACCCAGCTATGAGCTCCTACGAGCAGTACTTC
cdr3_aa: CSARDPAMSSYEQYF